Detailed here is one T cell receptor (beta chain). V was shortened by 0 bases and J by 9 bases, with 11 bases between the two germline ends. There are 14 residues in the CDR3. Germline CDR1 reads PRHDT; CDR2 reads FYEKMQ (reference sequence). The source of the sample is a study of OX40 agonist ivuxolimab in advanced cancers. Repertoires were generated with immunoSEQ multiplex PCR, while TCRdb's copy carries only in-frame clones and drops some. The sample lists roughly 27,000 clones, approximately 83% occurring once. Specimen: CD4+ or CD8+ T cells sorted from blood, collected in a trial of the OX40 agonist ivuxolimab. The clonotype originates from an adult with an advanced solid tumor such as melanoma, head and neck, liver or kidney cancer. J is TRBJ2-2 and V is TRBV13, with D perhaps TRBD2 (7 bases). The CDR3 DNA sequence: TGTGCCAGCAGCTTAGGACAGGGAGGGCGGGAGCTGTTTTTT. Amino acids: CASSLGQGGRELFF.